This T cell receptor beta chain was identified in a study of cytomegalovirus exposure and HLA in healthy donors. 13 Jbeta primers and 60 Vbeta primers were used for the PCR. The table came from immunoSEQ multiplex PCR; TCRdb's copy has only in-frame clones and leaves some out. In the table there are about 260,000 clones, almost 85% of which are singletons. The CDR3 runs to 21 residues. The J segment lost 5 bases and the V segment lost 2 bases, leaving 18 bases of the junction unmatched. CDR1 and CDR2 from the germline V gene are SGHRS and YFSETQ. The rearrangement joins TRBV5-1 to TRBJ2-2, with 13 bases identical to TRBD2. This clonotype was sampled from a woman aged 40 to 50 in good health and CMV-seropositive. The sequenced sample was PBMCs. CDR3 sequence reads: CASSFFPPRRLAGGPTGELFF. The DNA for the CDR3 is TGCGCCAGCAGCTTCTTTCCCCCCCGTCGACTAGCGGGAGGTCCTACCGGGGAGCTGTTTTTT.